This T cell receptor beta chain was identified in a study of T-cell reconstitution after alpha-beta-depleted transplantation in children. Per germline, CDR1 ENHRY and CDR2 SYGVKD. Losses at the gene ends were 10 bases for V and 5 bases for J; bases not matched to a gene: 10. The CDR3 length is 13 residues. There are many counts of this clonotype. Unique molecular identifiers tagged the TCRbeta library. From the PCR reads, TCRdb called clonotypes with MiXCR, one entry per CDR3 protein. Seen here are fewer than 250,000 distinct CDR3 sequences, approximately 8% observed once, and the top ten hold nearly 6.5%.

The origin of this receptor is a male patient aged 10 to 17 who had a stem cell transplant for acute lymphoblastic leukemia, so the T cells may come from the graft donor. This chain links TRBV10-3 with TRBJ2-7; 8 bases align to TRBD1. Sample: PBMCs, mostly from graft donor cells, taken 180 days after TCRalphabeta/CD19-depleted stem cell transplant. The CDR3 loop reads CASVQGESHEQYF. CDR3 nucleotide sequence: TGTGCCAGTGTACAGGGGGAGAGCCACGAGCAGTACTTC.